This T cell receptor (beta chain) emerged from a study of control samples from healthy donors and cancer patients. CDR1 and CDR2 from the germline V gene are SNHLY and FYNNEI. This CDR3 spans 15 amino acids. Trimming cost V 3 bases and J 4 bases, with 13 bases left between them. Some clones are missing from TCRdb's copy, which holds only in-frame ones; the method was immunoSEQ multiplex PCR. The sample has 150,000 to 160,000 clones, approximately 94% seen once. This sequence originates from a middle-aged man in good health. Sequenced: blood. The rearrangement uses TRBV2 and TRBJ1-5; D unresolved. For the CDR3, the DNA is TGTGCCAGCAGTGAGCGGAGCAGCCTTAATCAGCCCCAGCATTTT. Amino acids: CASSERSSLNQPQHF.